The clone carrying this TCR beta chain was detected a few times. What it binds is not known. Germline CDR1 is DFQATT and CDR2 is SNEGSKA (reference sequence). The CDR3 length is 12 residues. V was trimmed by 7 bases and J by 6 bases, leaving 15 bases between them. The data stem from a study of response to subunit inactivated influenza vaccine. General study results and limits: There was a suggestion from the authors that each seasonal influenza vaccination recruits few new T cells.

MiXCR, applied by TCRdb to the RT-PCR reads, yields one record per CDR3 protein. The sample has roughly 630,000 distinct CDR3 sequences, roughly 15% seen once. This chain links TRBV20-1 with TRBJ1-2; D possibly corresponds to TRBD1 (6 bases). Sequencing was performed on PBMCs from blood, taken roughly 2 weeks before vaccination. This TCR derives from a man in his forties or fifties who received an inactivated influenza vaccine. DNA for the CDR3: TGCAGTGGGCAACACAGGGCCCATGGCTACACCTTC. It codes for CSGQHRAHGYTF.